This is a list of T cell receptor beta chains from one sample in a study of T-cell reconstitution after alpha-beta-depleted transplantation in children. Each CDR3 protein is one row after TCRdb ran MiXCR on the PCR reads. The sample includes more than 500,000 distinct CDR3 sequences, about an eighth of them seen just once. Sequenced here: PBMCs, mostly from graft donor cells, sampled 180 days after TCRalphabeta/CD19-depleted stem cell transplant. These receptors originate from a female patient aged 2-10 years who had a stem cell transplant for aplastic anemia, so the T cells may come from the graft donor. The conserved cysteine and the conserved F or W are not part of the CDR3 here. The order of the fields is J gene, V gene, CDR3 protein.

TRBJ2-7,TRBV6-1,ASGKGQLISYEQY
TRBJ1-5,TRBV12-3/TRBV12-4,ASSWRNPGTVKAKNQPQH
TRBJ2-7,TRBV28,ASSLWGGQGAIEQY
TRBJ1-1,TRBV12-3/TRBV12-4,ASSLSDRMNTEAF
TRBJ2-7,TRBV20-1,SARDLKGSHPYEQY
TRBJ1-3,TRBV20-1,SAGFMGVGNTIY
TRBJ1-2,TRBV27,ASSKGYT
TRBJ1-4,TRBV3-1,ASSSQIAFAGEGKKLF
TRBJ2-2,TRBV20-1,SARDLLQGATNTGELF
TRBJ2-7,TRBV5-1,ASSLRPPPYEQY
TRBJ1-1,TRBV5-1,ASSRGRHLNTEAF
TRBJ2-7,TRBV20-1,SASWEGPRDEQY
TRBJ1-2,TRBV7-2,ASSPEGSGTDYGYT
TRBJ1-1,TRBV28,ASSFGSLGTEAF
TRBJ2-5,TRBV27,ASGGTAQETQY
TRBJ1-5,TRBV4-3,ASSSGPGGQPQH